A single sample is the source of the 11 T cell receptor beta chains below, sequenced in a study of shared clonotypes between healthy human individuals. This table comes from immunoSEQ multiplex PCR, and its TCRdb copy is limited to in-frame clones, with some not included. The sample holds about 2.3 million clones; about 90% are singletons and the top ten take around 0.4%. The sample comprised naive CD4+ T cells from PBMCs. Indicated subset: CD45RA+ positively selected. The origin of the receptors is a man between 18 and 35 years old in good health. Some clones in this sample may be carry-over from other donors' samples.

The J gene is TRBJ1-2, the V gene TRBV6-1, with D hard to call. Trimming took 2 bases from V and 0 from J, leaving 7 bases between them. The germline CDR1 and CDR2 sequences are MNHNS and SASEGT. The CDR3 totals 14 residues. The CDR3 region is CASSENTANYGYTF. CDR3 DNA sequence: TGTGCCAGCAGTGAAAACACGGCTAACTATGGCTACACCTTC.

The V call is TRBV6-5, the J call TRBJ2-7, with D uncertain. Trimming removed 6 bases at V and 2 bases at J, with 14 bases between. The CDR3 spans 14 residues. Germline V gene lookup returns CDR1 MNHEY and CDR2 SVGAGI. The CDR3 loop reads CASRSTRSPYEQYF. CDR3 coding DNA: TGTGCCAGCAGATCGACACGGAGTCCCTACGAGCAGTACTTC.

The V and J genes are TRBV4-1 and TRBJ2-2; D perhaps matches TRBD1 (5 bases). V was shortened by 4 bases and J by 1 base, with 13 bases between the two germline ends. The CDR3 extends over 16 amino acids. Germline lookup yields CDR1 MGHRA and CDR2 YSYEKL. CDR3 DNA sequence: TGCGCCAGCAGCCGCCAGGGCCCAGGGAACACCGGGGAGCTGTTTTTT. It yields the protein CASSRQGPGNTGELFF.

The chain recombines TRBV28 with TRBJ1-3; D not resolved. V was clipped by 8 bases and J by 0 bases, with 5 bases between them. Germline loops: CDR1 MDHEN, CDR2 SYDVKM. This CDR3 comprises 12 residues. In nucleotides, the CDR3 is TGTGCCAGCGGGGACTCTGGAAACACCATATATTTT. It specifies CASGDSGNTIYF.

V gene TRBV5-1 combines with J gene TRBJ2-1, with D possibly matching TRBD2 (5 bases). The CDR3 runs 15 residues. V was cut by 0 bases and J by 1 base, with 8 bases left in between. CDR1 SGHRS and CDR2 YFSETQ come from the germline V gene. CDR3 sequence: CASSLVSESYNEQFF. The CDR3 DNA follows: TGCGCCAGCAGCTTGGTTAGCGAATCCTACAATGAGCAGTTCTTC.

CDR3 sequence reads: CASSQDRGVAWTNEKLFF. The DNA for the CDR3 is TGTGCCAGCAGCCAAGATAGAGGGGTGGCGTGGACTAATGAAAAACTGTTTTTT. V and J are TRBV5-8 and TRBJ1-4; possible D gene TRBD1, 5 bases. Germline V gene data show CDR1 as SGHTS and CDR2 as YDEGEE. The CDR3 has 18 residues. V lost 4 bases and J 2 bases, leaving 21 bases between the germline ends.

The chain combines TRBV5-6 with TRBJ2-7; TRBD2 aligns across 7 bases. The CDR3 is 14 residues long. Germline-derived CDR1 and CDR2 are SGHDT and YYEEEE. The V gene end was trimmed by 4 bases and the J gene end by 1 base; junction bases not matched to a gene: 5. This CDR3 reads CASSLVSGSYEQYF. DNA for the CDR3: TGTGCCAGCAGCCTGGTTAGCGGGTCCTACGAGCAGTACTTC.

The chain combines TRBV28 with TRBJ1-1; D perhaps matches TRBD1 (5 bases). Per the germline V gene, CDR1 is MDHEN and CDR2 is SYDVKM. The germline V and J ends were trimmed by 3 bases and 7 bases, with 9 bases remaining between them. The CDR3 sequence is 12 residues long. DNA of the CDR3: TGTGCCAGCAGTTTTTGGGGCCTTGAAGCTTTCTTT. The encoded protein is CASSFWGLEAFF.

The chain employs TRBV5-6 and TRBJ2-7; no clear D. CDR1 is SGHDT and CDR2 is YYEEEE in the germline V gene. This CDR3 contains 15 residues. V was clipped by 0 bases and J by 5 bases, with 15 bases between them. The CDR3 sequence: CASSLGKISWDEQYF. The CDR3 DNA is TGTGCCAGCAGCTTGGGAAAGATATCATGGGACGAGCAGTACTTC.

The V gene is TRBV5-1, the J gene TRBJ1-5, with TRBD1 matching over 7 bases. Per germline, CDR1 SGHRS and CDR2 YFSETQ. The CDR3 sequence is 15 residues long. The V segment lost 4 bases and the J segment 6 bases; nucleotides outside the gene matches: 10. Written as DNA, the CDR3 is TGCGCCAGCAGCGTAAGCTCAGGGGGAGGTCAGCCCCAGCATTTT. This encodes CASSVSSGGGQPQHF. Using reference TRBV5-1 and TRBJ1-5 for the parts outside the CDR3, the full variable domain is KAGVTQTPRYLIKTRGQQVTLSCSPISGHRSVSWYQQTPGQGLQFLFEYFSETQRNKGNFPGRFSGRQFSNSRSEMNVSTLELGDSALYLCASSVSSGGGQPQHFGDGTRLSIL.

The genes are TRBV28 and TRBJ1-2; no clear D. Trimming stripped 3 bases from V and 8 bases from J, with 13 bases between. Germline CDR1 MDHEN, CDR2 SYDVKM. The CDR3 is 13 residues long. CDR3 in amino acids: CASSFGYLSGYTF. The DNA for the CDR3 is TGTGCCAGCAGTTTCGGGTATCTAAGCGGCTACACCTTC.